The present TCR beta chain was sequenced within a study of blood T cell repertoires in COVID-19 (dated by TCRdb to 2019 to 2021). Notes on the research overall: Collaborator samples came from the United States, Italy and Spain and covered acute and convalescent phases of COVID-19. The material from the prospective study consisted of cDNA or gDNA derived from T cells, B-cell-depleted T cells, or PBMCs. Subjects who had been exposed to COVID-19, were actively infected with it, or had recovered from it provided the deeply sampled blood TCRbeta repertoires that made up the dataset. The repertoires were released in a freely available public database meant as a resource for research on the immune response to SARS-CoV-2. The samples were drawn from two sources: the first 160 participants of the ongoing ImmuneRACE study, and 950 to 1,500 subjects contributed by 6 global collaborators. Sample metadata almost always included a de-identified subject ID, COVID-19 status, age in years and sex. HLA class I and class II types, where available, came from metadata supplied by the sample provider rather than from assay-based typing. The paper's findings and limits, for the study overall: How much clinical and demographic metadata was included differed by source and by participant, and the metadata was provided uncurated.

Remarks on this clone: Its antigen remains undetermined. Base quality data are lacking; no much larger clone is found one base away.

The CDR3 has 14 amino acids, counting the end cysteine and phenylalanine. The entry retains the CDR3 DNA only, 42 bases that are in frame from base 1. As encoded in the germline V gene, CDR1 is SGHDT while CDR2 is YYEEEE. Deletion took 3 bases off V and 11 bases off J, with a span of 21 bases between the germline ends. Samples from volunteer blood donors who had recovered from COVID-19 were contributed by a second Seattle source. Each collaborating institution followed its own protocols to collect whole blood in K2EDTA tubes. For TCRbeta analysis, collaborators shipped samples as frozen whole blood, isolated PBMCs, or DNA extracted from either of those sample types. TCRbeta CDR3 regions were amplified from genomic DNA by means of the immunoSEQ Assay, a bias-controlled multiplex PCR. The authors' analysis ran thus. Within the assay, amplification of reference gene primers was used to estimate how many nucleated cells each sample contained. To quantify the absolute abundance of each unique TCRbeta CDR3 rearrangement, sequence reads were collapsed and filtered. For each sample, productive Simpson clonality was calculated as the square root of Simpson's diversity index across productive rearrangements. The table comes from immuneACCESS by way of TCRdb, which keeps in-frame sequences with V and J called. Part of the clones is missing from these tables; in studies checked, under half for an unresolved V gene and the rest for unknown reasons. V, J and clone size are those of that table, while D and trimming were read from the DNA. The sample yields 110,000 or so clones; roughly 90% were counted once. Of the sample, approximately 7.2% is held by the ten largest clones.

The receptor comes from a man aged 65-85 years who had recovered from COVID-19. The chain employs TRBV5-6 and TRBJ2-7; TRBD2 is a weak D gene call, 5 bases matching. What was sequenced was peripheral blood. The nucleotide sequence is given as TGTGCCAGCAGCTCCCTAGAAACTCTGACGAGGGAGTACTTC. The translation is CASSSLETLTREYF. The entire variable domain, with the stretches around the CDR3 drawn from the reference TRBV5-6 and TRBJ2-7 proteins, is DAGVTQSPTHLIKTRGQQVTLRCSPKSGHDTVSWYQQALGQGPQFIFQYYEEEERQRGNFPDRFSGHQFPNYSSELNVNALLLGDSALYLCASSSLETLTREYFGPGTRLTVT.